This T cell receptor beta chain was recovered during a study of T-cell memory formation after mild COVID-19. Study-wide results and limits: From day 15 to 85, contracting clones were balanced between CD4 and CD8, whereas later expanders leaned toward CD4+.

With regard to this clonotype: Antigen unknown.

From the 5' RACE reads, TCRdb called clonotypes with MiXCR, one entry per CDR3 protein. The sample carries over 500,000 distinct CDR3 sequences, around a sixth recorded once. The germline V gene has CDR1 SGHVS and CDR2 FNYEAQ. Trimming cost V 5 bases and J 2 bases; bases outside gene matches: 9. The CDR3 sequence is 16 residues long. The sequenced sample was PBMCs or a T cell subset sorted from them (not recorded which). The V and J genes are TRBV7-6 and TRBJ1-3, with 7 bases identical to TRBD1. The source of this sequence is an adult woman who had mild COVID-19 (a few samples of this study predate the infection). Cell type and time point are not known. Here the CDR3 reads CASSPGGVQAGNTIYF. CDR3 nucleotide sequence: TGTGCCAGCAGCCCAGGGGGGGTTCAGGCTGGAAACACCATATATTTT.